This record covers a single T cell receptor (beta chain). What it recognizes is unknown. Unmatched junction bases numbered 7, after V lost 4 bases and J lost 4 bases. The CDR3 totals 15 residues. CDR1 SGDLS and CDR2 YYNGEE come from the germline V gene. This sample is part of a study of early T cells in non-severe SARS-CoV-2 infection. Turning to the study itself: Sequencing was performed on bulk RNA from unsorted whole blood, leaving chains unpaired. Study-wide points: Anti-spike CD8 specificities were favored by VDJdb matching, whose results missed private and CD4 specificities.

Molecules of cDNA were individually given unique molecular identifiers that were attached to them. MiXCR, run by TCRdb on the 5' RACE reads, gives a single entry per CDR3 protein. The table lists about 83,000 distinct CDR3 sequences, roughly 13% of them singletons, with approximately 1.5% in the top ten. Sequenced: whole blood. V gene TRBV9 combines with J gene TRBJ2-5; 10 bases are a match to TRBD2. The clonotype originates from an adult who was a healthcare worker with PCR-confirmed SARS-CoV-2 infection or an uninfected control (not recorded which). CDR3 amino acids: CASSPSGGATETQYF. The CDR3 nucleotides are TGTGCCAGCAGCCCCAGCGGGGGGGCCACAGAGACCCAGTACTTC.